This record concerns one TCR beta chain sequence. Its antigen remains unidentified. No base-level quality is on record; no much larger clone is a single base apart. The germline V gene (reference sequence) supplies CDR1 MNHNY and CDR2 SVGAGI. V has 2 bases trimmed and J has 3 bases trimmed; junction bases matching no gene number 2. The CDR3 measures 14 amino acids from cysteine to phenylalanine. The kept DNA is CDR3 alone, 42 bases in frame from the first base. Library prep was done by the immunoSEQ multiplex PCR assay. This is the immuneACCESS table as TCRdb keeps it, with only in-frame sequences that have V and J called. A part of the clones is gone; compared with another copy, unresolved V genes explain less than half, and the rest is unexplained. The sample yields more than 25,000 clones; around 94% were counted once. The leading ten clones occupy 5% to 8% of the sample. These data originate in a study of control samples from healthy donors and cancer patients (dated by TCRdb to between 2020 and 2021).

Sample: blood. The V gene is TRBV6-6 and the J gene is TRBJ2-7, and TRBD1 matches 9 of the central bases. This clonotype was sampled from a man between 60 and 75 years old in good health. The nucleotide sequence reads TGTGCCAGCAGTTACCCGGGACAGGGCTACGAGCAGTACTTC. Its amino acids are CASSYPGQGYEQYF.